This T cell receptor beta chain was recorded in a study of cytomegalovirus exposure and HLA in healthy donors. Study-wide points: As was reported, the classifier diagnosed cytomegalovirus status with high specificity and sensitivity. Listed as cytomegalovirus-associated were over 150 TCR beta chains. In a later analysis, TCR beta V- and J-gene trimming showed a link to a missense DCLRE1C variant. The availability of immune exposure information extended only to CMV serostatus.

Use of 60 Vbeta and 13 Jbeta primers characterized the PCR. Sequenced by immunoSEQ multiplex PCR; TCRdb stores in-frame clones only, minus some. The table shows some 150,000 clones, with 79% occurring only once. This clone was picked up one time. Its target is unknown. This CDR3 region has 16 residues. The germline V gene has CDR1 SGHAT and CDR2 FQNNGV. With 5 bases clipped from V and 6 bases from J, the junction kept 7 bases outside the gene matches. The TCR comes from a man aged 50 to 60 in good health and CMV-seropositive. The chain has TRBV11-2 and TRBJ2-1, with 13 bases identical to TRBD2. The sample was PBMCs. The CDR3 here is CASSLGLAGVINEQFF. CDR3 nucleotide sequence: TGTGCCAGCAGCCTCGGACTAGCGGGAGTTATCAATGAGCAGTTCTTC.